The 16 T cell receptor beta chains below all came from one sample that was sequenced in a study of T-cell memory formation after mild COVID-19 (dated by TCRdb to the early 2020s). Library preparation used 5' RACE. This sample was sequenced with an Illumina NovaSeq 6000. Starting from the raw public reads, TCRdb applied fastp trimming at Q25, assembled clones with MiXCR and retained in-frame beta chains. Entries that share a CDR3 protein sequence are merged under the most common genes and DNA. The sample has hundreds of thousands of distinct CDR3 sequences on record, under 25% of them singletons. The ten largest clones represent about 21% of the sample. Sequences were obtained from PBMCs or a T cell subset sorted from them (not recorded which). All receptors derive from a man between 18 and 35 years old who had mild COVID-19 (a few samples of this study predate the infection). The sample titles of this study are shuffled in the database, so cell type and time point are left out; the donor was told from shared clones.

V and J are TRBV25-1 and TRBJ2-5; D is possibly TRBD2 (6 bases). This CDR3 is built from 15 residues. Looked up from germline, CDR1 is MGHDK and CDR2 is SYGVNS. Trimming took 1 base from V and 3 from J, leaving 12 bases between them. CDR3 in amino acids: CASSEFWTKEETQYF. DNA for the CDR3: TGTGCCAGCAGTGAATTCTGGACTAAGGAAGAGACCCAGTACTTC.

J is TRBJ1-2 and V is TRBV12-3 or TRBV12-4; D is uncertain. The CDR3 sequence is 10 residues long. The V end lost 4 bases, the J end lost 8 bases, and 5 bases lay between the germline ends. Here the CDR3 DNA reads TGTGCCAGCAGTTCTAGAGGCTACACCTTC. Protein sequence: CASSSRGYTF.

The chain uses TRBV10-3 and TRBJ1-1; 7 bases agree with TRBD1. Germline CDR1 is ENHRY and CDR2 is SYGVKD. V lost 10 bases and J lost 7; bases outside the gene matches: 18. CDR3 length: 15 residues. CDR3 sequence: CATSPGAGGLHEAFF. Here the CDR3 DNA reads TGTGCCACCTCCCCCGGAGCAGGGGGACTCCATGAAGCTTTCTTT.

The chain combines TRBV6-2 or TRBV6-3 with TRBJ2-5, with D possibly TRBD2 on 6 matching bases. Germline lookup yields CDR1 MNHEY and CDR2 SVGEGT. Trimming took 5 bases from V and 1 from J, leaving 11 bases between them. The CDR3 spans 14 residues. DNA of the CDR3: TGTGCCAGCAGTGGAGCGGGCACCCAAGAGACCCAGTACTTC. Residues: CASSGAGTQETQYF.

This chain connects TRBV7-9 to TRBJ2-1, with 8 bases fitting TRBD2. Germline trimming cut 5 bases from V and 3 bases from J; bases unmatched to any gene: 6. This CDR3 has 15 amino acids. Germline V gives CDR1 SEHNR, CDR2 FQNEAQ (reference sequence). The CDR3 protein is CASSPGGARYNEQFF. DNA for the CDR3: TGTGCCAGCAGCCCCGGGGGGGCCCGCTACAATGAGCAGTTCTTC.

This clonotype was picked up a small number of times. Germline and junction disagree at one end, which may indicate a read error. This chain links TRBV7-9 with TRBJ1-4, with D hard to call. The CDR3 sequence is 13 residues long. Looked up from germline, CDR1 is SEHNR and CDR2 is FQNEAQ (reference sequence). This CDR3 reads CASSLSGGGWVAF. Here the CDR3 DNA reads TGTGCCAGCAGCTTATCGGGCGGAGGATGGGTCGCTTTT.

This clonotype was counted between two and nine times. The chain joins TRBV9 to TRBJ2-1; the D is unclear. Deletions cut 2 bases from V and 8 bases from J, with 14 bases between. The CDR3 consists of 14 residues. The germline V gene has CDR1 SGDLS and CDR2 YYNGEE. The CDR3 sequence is CASSVLSQVDEQFF. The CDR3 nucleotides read TGTGCCAGCAGCGTGTTGAGTCAGGTCGATGAGCAGTTCTTC.

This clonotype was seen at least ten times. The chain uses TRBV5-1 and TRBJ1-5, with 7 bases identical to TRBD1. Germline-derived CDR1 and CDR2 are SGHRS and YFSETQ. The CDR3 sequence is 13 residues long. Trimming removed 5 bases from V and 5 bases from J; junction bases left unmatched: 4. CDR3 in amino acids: CASRQGRDQPQHF. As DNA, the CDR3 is TGCGCCAGCAGACAGGGGAGGGATCAGCCCCAGCATTTT.

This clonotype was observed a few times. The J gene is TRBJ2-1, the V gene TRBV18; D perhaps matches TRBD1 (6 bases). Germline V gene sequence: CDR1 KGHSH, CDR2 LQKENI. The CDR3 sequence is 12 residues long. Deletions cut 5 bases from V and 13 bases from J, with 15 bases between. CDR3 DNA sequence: TGTGCCAGCTCAGGGGGCGTGGGGGAACAGTTCTTC. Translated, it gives CASSGGVGEQFF.

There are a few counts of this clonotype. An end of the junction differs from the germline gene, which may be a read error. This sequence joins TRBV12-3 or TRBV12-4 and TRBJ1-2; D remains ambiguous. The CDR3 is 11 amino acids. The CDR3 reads CASGRVGMLYF. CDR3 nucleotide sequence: TGTGCCAGCGGCCGGGTTGGGATGTTGTACTTC.

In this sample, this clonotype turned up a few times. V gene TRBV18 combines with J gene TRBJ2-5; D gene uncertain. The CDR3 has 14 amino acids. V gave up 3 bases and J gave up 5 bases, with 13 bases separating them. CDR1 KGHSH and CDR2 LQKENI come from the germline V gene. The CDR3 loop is CASSPPTRLETQYF. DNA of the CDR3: TGTGCCAGCTCACCGCCGACTCGTCTTGAGACCCAGTACTTC.

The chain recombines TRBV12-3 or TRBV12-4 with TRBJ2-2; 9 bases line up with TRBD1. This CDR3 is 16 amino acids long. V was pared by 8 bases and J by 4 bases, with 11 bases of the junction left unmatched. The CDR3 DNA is TGTGCCAGCCGGGGACAGGGTATTGCGCGCACCGGGGAGCTGTTTTTT. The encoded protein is CASRGQGIARTGELFF.

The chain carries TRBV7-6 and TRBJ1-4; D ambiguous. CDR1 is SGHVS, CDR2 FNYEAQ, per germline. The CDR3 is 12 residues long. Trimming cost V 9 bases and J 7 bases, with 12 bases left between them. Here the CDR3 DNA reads TGTGCCAGTCAGGCTCCGGGTGAAAAACTGTTTTTT. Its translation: CASQAPGEKLFF.

The CDR3 nucleotides are TGTGCCAGCAGAGCCCCGGGACAGGGGGCGTCCGGCTACACCTTC. This gives the protein CASRAPGQGASGYTF. The rearrangement links TRBV6-5 to TRBJ1-2; 12 bases are a match to TRBD1. CDR3 length: 15 residues. V was pared by 6 bases and J by 8 bases, with 10 bases of the junction left unmatched. Looked up from germline, CDR1 is MNHEY and CDR2 is SVGAGI.

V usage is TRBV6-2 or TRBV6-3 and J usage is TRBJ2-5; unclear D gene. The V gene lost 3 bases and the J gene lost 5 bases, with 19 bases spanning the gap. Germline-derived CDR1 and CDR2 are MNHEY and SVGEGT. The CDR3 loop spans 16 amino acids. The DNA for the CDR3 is TGTGCCAGCAGTTATTATCTGGCAAACCAACTGGAGACCCAGTACTTC. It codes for CASSYYLANQLETQYF.

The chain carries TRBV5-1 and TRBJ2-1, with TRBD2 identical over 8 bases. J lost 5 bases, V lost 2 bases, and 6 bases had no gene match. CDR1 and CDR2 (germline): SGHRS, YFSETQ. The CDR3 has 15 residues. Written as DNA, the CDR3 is TGCGCCAGCAGCTTTGTCGCTAGCGGGCACAATGAGCAGTTCTTC. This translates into CASSFVASGHNEQFF.